These 12 T cell receptor beta chains were all obtained from the same sample, sequenced in a study of early T cells in non-severe SARS-CoV-2 infection. TCRdb processed the 5' RACE reads anew with MiXCR; each CDR3 protein has one entry. The sample shows tens of thousands of distinct CDR3 sequences, under 8.5% of them seen only once. The material was whole blood, obtained at baseline. The receptors stem from an adult who was a healthcare worker with PCR-confirmed SARS-CoV-2 infection or an uninfected control (not recorded which).

This clonotype is a singleton in its sample. The chain couples TRBV7-2 to TRBJ2-5; no clear D gene. Looked up from germline, CDR1 is SGHTA and CDR2 is FQGNSA. CDR3 size: 17 residues. V gave up 2 bases and J gave up 1 base, with 17 bases separating them. CDR3 residues: CASSLTRNGRSQETQYF. For the CDR3, the DNA is TGTGCCAGCAGCTTAACACGGAACGGACGGAGCCAAGAGACCCAGTACTTC.

This clonotype has a count of ten or more. This chain joins TRBV12-5 and TRBJ1-3; D is unclear. Deletions cut 1 base from V and 1 base from J, with 5 bases between. In germline, CDR1 is LGHNT, CDR2 FRNRAP. The CDR3 has 14 residues. This CDR3 is CASGLALSGNTIYF. DNA for the CDR3: TGTGCTAGTGGTTTGGCACTTTCTGGAAACACCATATATTTT.

The chain is built from TRBV5-1 and TRBJ2-7; D gene ambiguous. The CDR3 is 14 residues long. Germline-derived CDR1 and CDR2 are SGHRS and YFSETQ. Trimming left V 0 bases short and J 5 bases short, with 12 bases between. CDR3 coding DNA: TGCGCCAGCAGCTTGGTGGCTCCCGCCCACGAGCAGTACTTC. Protein product: CASSLVAPAHEQYF.

This clonotype was detected many times. The rearrangement uses TRBV4-3 and TRBJ1-4; D uncertain. The CDR3 contains 12 residues. Germline V gene data show CDR1 as LGHNA and CDR2 as YSLEER. The V end lost 5 bases, the J end lost 8 bases, and 9 bases lay between the germline ends. This CDR3 is CASSYQDEKLFF. Here the CDR3 DNA reads TGCGCCAGCAGCTACCAAGACGAAAAACTGTTTTTT.

This clonotype was observed many times. The rearrangement uses TRBV20-1 and TRBJ1-5, with D uncertain. V was pared by 7 bases and J by 3 bases, with 13 bases between. The CDR3 runs 13 residues. The germline V gene has CDR1 DFQATT and CDR2 SNEGSKA (reference sequence). In DNA, the CDR3 is TGCAGTGTTTTGTTCACCCCCAATCAGCCCCAGCATTTT. Translating it yields CSVLFTPNQPQHF.

Many counts were recorded for this clonotype. The rearrangement links TRBV7-2 to TRBJ2-1; 9 nucleotides line up with TRBD1. CDR3 size: 12 residues. The V and J ends lost 5 bases and 8 bases, in that order; junction bases with no gene match: 1. The germline V gene encodes CDR1 SGHTA and CDR2 FQGNSA. CDR3 protein: CASSRTGDEQFF. Here the CDR3 DNA reads TGTGCCAGCAGCCGGACAGGGGATGAGCAGTTCTTC.

This clonotype has a count of ten or more. The chain links TRBV9 to TRBJ2-7; possible D gene TRBD2, 5 bases. CDR1 is SGDLS and CDR2 is YYNGEE in the germline V gene. The germline V and J ends were trimmed by 0 bases and 0 bases, with 13 bases remaining between them. The CDR3 has 16 residues. CDR3 sequence: CASSVGLASLSYEQYF. Written as DNA, the CDR3 is TGTGCCAGCAGCGTAGGGCTAGCCTCTCTCTCCTACGAGCAGTACTTC.

This clonotype was seen ten or more times. The rearrangement uses TRBV29-1 and TRBJ1-1, with D perhaps TRBD1 (6 bases). The CDR3 has 15 amino acids. V lost 4 bases, J lost 1 base, and 16 bases lay in between. Germline CDR1 reads SQVTM; CDR2 reads ANQGSEA. CDR3 in amino acids: CSVAPVEGGNTEAFF. DNA for the CDR3: TGCAGCGTTGCGCCGGTTGAGGGGGGGAACACTGAAGCTTTCTTT.

CDR3 nucleotide sequence: TGCGCCAGCAGCCTATTACAGGGACTCGAGCAGTACTTC. The encoded protein is CASSLLQGLEQYF. V is TRBV4-3 and J is TRBJ2-7; either TRBD1 or TRBD2 may fit D (6 bases each). V was clipped by 4 bases and J by 6 bases, with 13 bases between them. The CDR3 runs 13 residues. Per the germline V gene, CDR1 is LGHNA and CDR2 is YSLEER.

The chain combines TRBV7-9 with TRBJ2-7; no clear D gene. V shed 5 bases and J shed 3 bases, with 11 bases lying between them. The CDR3 runs 13 residues. CDR1 is SEHNR and CDR2 is FQNEAQ in the germline V gene (reference sequence). CDR3 amino acids: CASSAGQDYEQYF. The DNA for the CDR3 is TGTGCCAGCAGCGCCGGGCAGGACTACGAGCAGTACTTC.

This clonotype was recorded a few times. The V call is TRBV28, the J call TRBJ1-4; no reliable D call. The CDR3 spans 18 residues. Trimming left V 4 bases short and J 8 bases short, with 26 bases between. Germline V CDR1 and CDR2: MDHEN, SYDVKM. DNA of the CDR3: TGTGCCAGCAGTTCGATGGGCGGAGGGCGATCCCGAGAGGAAAAACTGTTTTTT. This translates into CASSSMGGGRSREEKLFF.

This clonotype came up many times. V gene TRBV15 combines with J gene TRBJ2-3, with D perhaps TRBD1 or TRBD2 (6 bases each). This CDR3 is 18 amino acids long. Germline values: CDR1 LNHNV, CDR2 YYDKDF (reference sequence). V lost 0 bases and J 0 bases, leaving 16 bases between the germline ends. The CDR3 DNA sequence: TGTGCCACCAGCAGAGATACGGGACACGGGGGAAGCACAGATACGCAGTATTTT. This sequence encodes CATSRDTGHGGSTDTQYF.